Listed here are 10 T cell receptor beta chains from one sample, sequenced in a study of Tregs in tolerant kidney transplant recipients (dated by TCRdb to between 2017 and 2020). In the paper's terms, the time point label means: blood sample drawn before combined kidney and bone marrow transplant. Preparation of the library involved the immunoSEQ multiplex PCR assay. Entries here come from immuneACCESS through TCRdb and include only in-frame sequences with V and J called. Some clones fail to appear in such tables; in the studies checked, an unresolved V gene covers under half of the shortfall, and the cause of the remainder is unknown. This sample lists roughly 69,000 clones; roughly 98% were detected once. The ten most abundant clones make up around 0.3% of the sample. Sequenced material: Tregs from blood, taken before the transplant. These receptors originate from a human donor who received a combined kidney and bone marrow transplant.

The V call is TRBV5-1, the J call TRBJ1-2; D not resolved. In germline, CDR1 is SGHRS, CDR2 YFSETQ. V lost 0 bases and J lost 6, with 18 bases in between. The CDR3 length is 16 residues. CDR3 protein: CASSLASGIYGNGYTF. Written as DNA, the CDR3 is TGCGCCAGCAGCTTGGCTTCGGGAATCTATGGTAATGGCTACACCTTC.

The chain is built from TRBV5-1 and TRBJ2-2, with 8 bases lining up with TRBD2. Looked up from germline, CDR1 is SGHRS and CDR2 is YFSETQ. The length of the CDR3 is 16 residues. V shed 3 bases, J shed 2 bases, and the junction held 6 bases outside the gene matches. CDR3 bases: TGCGCCAGCAGCTCGGGGGGGGAAATAAACACCGGGGAGCTGTTTTTT. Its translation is CASSSGGEINTGELFF.

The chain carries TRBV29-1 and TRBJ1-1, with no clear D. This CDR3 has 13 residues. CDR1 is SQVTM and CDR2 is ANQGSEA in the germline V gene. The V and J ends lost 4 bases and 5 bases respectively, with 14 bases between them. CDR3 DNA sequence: TGCAGCGTTGTATATCCCCCAGGAACTGAAGCTTTCTTT. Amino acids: CSVVYPPGTEAFF.

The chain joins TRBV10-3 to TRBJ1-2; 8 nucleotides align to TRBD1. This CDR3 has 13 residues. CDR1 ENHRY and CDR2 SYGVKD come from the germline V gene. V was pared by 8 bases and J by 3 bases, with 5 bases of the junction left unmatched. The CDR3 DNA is TGTGCCATCTCCCCACAGGGGGACTATGGCTACACCTTC. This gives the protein CAISPQGDYGYTF.

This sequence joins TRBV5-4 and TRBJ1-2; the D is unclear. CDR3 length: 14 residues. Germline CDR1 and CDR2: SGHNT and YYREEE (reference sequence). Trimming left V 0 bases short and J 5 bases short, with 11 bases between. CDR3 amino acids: CASSLVSARYGYTF. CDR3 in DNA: TGTGCCAGCAGCTTGGTGTCAGCGAGATATGGCTACACCTTC.

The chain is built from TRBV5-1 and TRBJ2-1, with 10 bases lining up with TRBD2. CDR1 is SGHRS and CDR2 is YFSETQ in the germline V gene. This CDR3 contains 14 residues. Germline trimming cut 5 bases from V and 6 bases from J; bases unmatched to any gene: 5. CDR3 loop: CASRAGGPLNEQFF. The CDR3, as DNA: TGCGCCAGCAGAGCGGGGGGGCCGCTCAATGAGCAGTTCTTC.

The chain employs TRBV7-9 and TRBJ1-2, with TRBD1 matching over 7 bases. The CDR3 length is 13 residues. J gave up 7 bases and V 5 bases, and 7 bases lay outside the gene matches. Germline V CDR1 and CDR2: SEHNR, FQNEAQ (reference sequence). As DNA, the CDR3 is TGTGCCAGCAGCATCCGGACAGGCAGTGGCTACACCTTC. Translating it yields CASSIRTGSGYTF.

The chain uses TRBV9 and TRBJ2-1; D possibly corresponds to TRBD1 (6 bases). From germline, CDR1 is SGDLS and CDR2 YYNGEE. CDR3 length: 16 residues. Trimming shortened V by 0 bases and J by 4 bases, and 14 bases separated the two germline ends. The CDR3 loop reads CASSVARDTIYNEQFF. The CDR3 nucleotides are TGTGCCAGCAGCGTAGCTAGGGACACGATTTACAATGAGCAGTTCTTC.

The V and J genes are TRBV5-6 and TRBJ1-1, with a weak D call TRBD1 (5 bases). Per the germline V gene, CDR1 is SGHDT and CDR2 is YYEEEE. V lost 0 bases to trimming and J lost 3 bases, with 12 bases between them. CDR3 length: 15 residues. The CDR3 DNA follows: TGTGCCAGCAGCTTGGATCCACAGGCGGACACTGAAGCTTTCTTT. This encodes CASSLDPQADTEAFF.

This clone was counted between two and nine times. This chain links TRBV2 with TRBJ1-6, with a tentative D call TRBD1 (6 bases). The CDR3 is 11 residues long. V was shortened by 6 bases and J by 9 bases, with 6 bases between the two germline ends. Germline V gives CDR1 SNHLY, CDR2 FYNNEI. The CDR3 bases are TGTGCCAGCAGACAGGGTTCACCCCTCCACTTT. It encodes CASRQGSPLHF.